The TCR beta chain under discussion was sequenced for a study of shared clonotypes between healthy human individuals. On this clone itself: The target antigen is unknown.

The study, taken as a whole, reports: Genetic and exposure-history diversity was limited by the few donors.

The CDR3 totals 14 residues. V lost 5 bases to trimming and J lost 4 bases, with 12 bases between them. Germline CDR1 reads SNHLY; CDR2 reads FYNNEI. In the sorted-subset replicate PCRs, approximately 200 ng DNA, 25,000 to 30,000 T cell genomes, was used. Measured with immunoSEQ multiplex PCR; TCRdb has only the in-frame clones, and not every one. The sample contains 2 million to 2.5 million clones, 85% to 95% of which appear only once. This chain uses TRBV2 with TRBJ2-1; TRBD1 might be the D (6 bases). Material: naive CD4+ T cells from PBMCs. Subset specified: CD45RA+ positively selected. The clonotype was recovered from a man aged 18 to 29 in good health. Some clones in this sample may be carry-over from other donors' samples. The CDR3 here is CASSPDRRYNEQFF. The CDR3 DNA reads TGTGCCAGCAGTCCGGACAGACGATACAATGAGCAGTTCTTC.